This entry describes one TCR beta chain. The PCR had 60 Vbeta and 13 Jbeta primers. The assay was immunoSEQ multiplex PCR, and TCRdb's table has in-frame clones only and misses some. The sample consists of 170,000 or so clones, 65% to 85% of them appearing once. Per germline, CDR1 LNHNV and CDR2 YYDKDF (reference sequence). CDR3 length: 19 amino acids. V shed 0 bases and J 3 bases; nucleotides not matched to a gene: 12. The data belong to a study of cytomegalovirus exposure and HLA in healthy donors. The clonotype comes from a woman aged 45-65 years in good health and CMV-seropositive. Material: PBMCs. The chain employs TRBV15 and TRBJ1-5; 9 bases are shared with TRBD1. The CDR3 sequence: CATSRDTILQGASNQPQHF. As DNA, the CDR3 is TGTGCCACCAGCAGAGACACCATACTACAGGGGGCATCCAATCAGCCCCAGCATTTT.